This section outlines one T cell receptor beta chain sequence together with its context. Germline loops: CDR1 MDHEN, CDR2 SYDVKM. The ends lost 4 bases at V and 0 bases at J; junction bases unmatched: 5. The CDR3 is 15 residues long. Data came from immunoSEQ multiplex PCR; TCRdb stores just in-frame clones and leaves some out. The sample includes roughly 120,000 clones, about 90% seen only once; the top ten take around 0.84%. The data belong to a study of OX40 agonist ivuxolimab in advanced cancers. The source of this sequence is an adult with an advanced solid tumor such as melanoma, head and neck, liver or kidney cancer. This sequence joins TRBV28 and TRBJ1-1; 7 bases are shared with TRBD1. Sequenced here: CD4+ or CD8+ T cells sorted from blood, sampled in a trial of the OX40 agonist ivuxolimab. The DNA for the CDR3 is TGTGCCAGCAGTTCTACAGGGGACGTGAACACTGAAGCTTTCTTT. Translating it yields CASSSTGDVNTEAFF.